One sample yielded the 20 T cell receptor beta chains listed below, sequenced in a study of human T cells and chemical hapten exposure. TCRdb ran MiXCR on the RACE reads and lists one entry per CDR3 protein. The sample yields approximately 68,000 distinct CDR3 sequences, about 8% seen once. As to time point: patch test 2, 6 weeks after DPC sensitization. The treatment is: therapeutic diphenylcyclopropenone sensitization with weekly scalp DPC. Specimen: whole blood, collected in connection with sensitization to the hapten diphenylcyclopropenone (DPC). The receptors here all came from a woman in her forties or fifties with alopecia areata. Some clones in this sample may be carry-over from other donors' samples.

The chain is built from TRBV6-1 and TRBJ2-7; 7 positions match TRBD1. Trimming at V came to 4 bases and at J to 3 bases, leaving 6 bases not matched to a gene. The CDR3 is 14 residues long. From germline, CDR1 is MNHNS and CDR2 SASEGT. The CDR3 loop reads CASSAGQNFYEQYF. Here the CDR3 DNA reads TGTGCCAGCAGTGCGGGACAGAATTTCTACGAGCAGTACTTC.

This clonotype was found many times. The chain recombines TRBV27 with TRBJ1-1; the D is unclear. CDR1 and CDR2 from the germline V gene are MNHEY and SMNVEV (reference sequence). The CDR3 loop spans 14 amino acids. Trimming cost V 0 bases and J 6 bases, with 11 bases left between them. The CDR3 is CASSLSGGIAEAFF. CDR3 coding DNA: TGTGCCAGCAGTTTATCAGGAGGGATCGCTGAAGCTTTCTTT.

This clonotype appeared a few times. The chain combines TRBV25-1 with TRBJ1-6, with D hard to call. Trimming took off 4 bases at V and 4 bases at J, with 11 bases between the two ends. The germline CDR1 and CDR2 sequences are MGHDK and SYGVNS. This CDR3 is 15 amino acids long. The CDR3 DNA sequence: TGTGCCAGCAGTGGTGACCGGGAGTATAATTCACCCCTCCACTTT. Amino acid sequence: CASSGDREYNSPLHF. The full variable domain, in which reference TRBV25-1 and TRBJ1-6 provide the parts outside the CDR3, is EADIYQTPRYLVIGTGKKITLECSQTMGHDKMYWYQQDPGMELHLIHYSYGVNSTEKGDLSSESTVSRIRTEHFPLTLESARPSHTSQYLCASSGDREYNSPLHFGNGTRLTVT.

The sample holds a few counts of this clonotype. The rearrangement links TRBV4-2 to TRBJ2-7, with TRBD1 identical over 7 bases. Germline V gene sequence: CDR1 LGHNA, CDR2 YNFKEQ. This CDR3 spans 14 amino acids. V shed 0 bases, J shed 6 bases, and the junction held 5 bases outside the gene matches. The CDR3 DNA reads as TGTGCCAGCAGCCAAGATGACAGGGTGGGCGAGCAGTACTTC. This sequence encodes CASSQDDRVGEQYF.

This chain connects TRBV6-6 to TRBJ1-5; TRBD1 matches at 10 bases. Germline lookup yields CDR1 MNHNY and CDR2 SVGAGI (reference sequence). The ends lost 6 bases at V and 7 bases at J; junction bases unmatched: 3. The CDR3 covers 13 residues. The CDR3 reads CASSGTGEQPQHF. CDR3 in DNA: TGTGCCAGCAGCGGGACAGGGGAGCAGCCCCAGCATTTT.

This clonotype was observed many times. The chain joins TRBV11-2 to TRBJ1-1; D gene ambiguous. CDR3 length: 14 residues. V lost 0 bases and J 11 bases, leaving 16 bases between the germline ends. The germline CDR1 and CDR2 sequences are SGHAT and FQNNGV. The CDR3 nucleotides are TGTGCCAGCAGCTTAGACGGGGTTAGCGGTTTGGCTTTCTTT. As protein: CASSLDGVSGLAFF.

The chain combines TRBV20-1 with TRBJ1-6; D unclear. Germline-derived CDR1 and CDR2 are DFQATT and SNEGSKA (reference sequence). The CDR3 extends over 15 amino acids. V dropped 5 bases and J dropped 0 bases, with 11 bases sitting between them. CDR3 sequence reads: CSARPGSSYNSPLHF. The CDR3 DNA reads TGCAGTGCTCGTCCCGGAAGCTCCTATAATTCACCCCTCCACTTT.

The chain links TRBV21-1 to TRBJ2-6; the table's D call, TRBD1, was not checked against the DNA. TRBV21-1 is termed a pseudogene. The CDR3 consists of 18 residues. The CDR3 bases are TGTGCCAGCAGCAAAGGAGTGGCACAGGGGCCTGGGGCCAACGTCCTGACTTTC. This translates into CASSKGVAQGPGANVLTF.

In its sample, this clonotype was seen many times. This CDR3 is CASSFTGGPADTQYF. CDR3 bases: TGCGCCAGCAGCTTTACGGGAGGGCCAGCAGATACGCAGTATTTT. The V and J genes are TRBV5-1 and TRBJ2-3, with 8 positions matching TRBD2. The CDR3 is 15 residues long. Germline V gene sequence: CDR1 SGHRS, CDR2 YFSETQ. The trim removed 2 bases at V and 4 bases at J, leaving 6 bases unmatched. Supplemented by reference TRBV5-1 and TRBJ2-3, the full variable domain reads KAGVTQTPRYLIKTRGQQVTLSCSPISGHRSVSWYQQTPGQGLQFLFEYFSETQRNKGNFPGRFSGRQFSNSRSEMNVSTLELGDSALYLCASSFTGGPADTQYFGPGTRLTVL.

This clonotype was seen repeatedly, ten times or more. The chain is built from TRBV6-2 or TRBV6-3 and TRBJ1-1; the D is unclear. With 5 bases removed from V and 0 bases from J, the gap between germline ends came to 10 bases. In germline, CDR1 is MNHEY, CDR2 SVGEGT. The CDR3 runs to 14 residues. The CDR3 sequence is CASSNGNLNTEAFF. CDR3 bases: TGTGCCAGCAGTAACGGGAATCTGAACACTGAAGCTTTCTTT.

This clonotype was observed a handful of times. The genes are TRBV6-2 or TRBV6-3 and TRBJ2-1, with TRBD1 matching over 11 bases. The germline gives CDR1 MNHEY, CDR2 SVGEGT. J gave up 10 bases and V 4 bases, and 6 bases lay outside the gene matches. The CDR3 is 14 amino acids. The CDR3 here is CASSWTGGIQEQFF. The CDR3 nucleotides read TGTGCCAGCAGTTGGACAGGGGGCATTCAGGAGCAGTTCTTC.

This clonotype was seen many times. The genes are TRBV2 and TRBJ2-1; TRBD1 matches 8 bases. V was clipped by 2 bases and J by 1 base; unmatched bases: 1. Germline V gives CDR1 SNHLY, CDR2 FYNNEI. There are 15 residues in the CDR3. CDR3: CASSEWTGSYNEQFF. The CDR3 DNA reads as TGTGCCAGCAGTGAATGGACAGGGTCCTACAATGAGCAGTTCTTC.

This clonotype was counted a few times. J is TRBJ1-2 and V is TRBV28; D not resolved. Per the germline V gene, CDR1 is MDHEN and CDR2 is SYDVKM. The CDR3 totals 15 residues. Trimming shortened V by 6 bases and J by 8 bases, and 22 bases separated the two germline ends. The CDR3 region is CASSLGGSDLRGYTF. DNA of the CDR3: TGTGCCAGCAGCCTGGGAGGGAGCGATTTACGAGGCTACACCTTC.

The CDR3: CSVVGGVRGEPQHF. For the CDR3, the DNA is TGCAGCGTTGTGGGGGGGGTGCGAGGTGAGCCCCAGCATTTT. The rearrangement links TRBV29-1 to TRBJ1-5; TRBD1 might be the D (5 bases). CDR3 length equals 14 residues. V was shortened by 4 bases and J by 8 bases, with 18 bases between the two germline ends. CDR1 SQVTM and CDR2 ANQGSEA come from the germline V gene.

This clonotype was counted many times. V is TRBV5-1 and J is TRBJ2-5; unclear D gene. The CDR3 extends over 12 amino acids. Between the trimmed V and J ends, which lost 0 bases and 4 bases, there was a span of 4 bases. From germline, CDR1 is SGHRS and CDR2 YFSETQ. The CDR3 DNA follows: TGCGCCAGCAGCTTGGAGTTAGAGACCCAGTACTTC. Its translation is CASSLELETQYF.

This clonotype appeared a few times. The rearrangement links TRBV6-5 to TRBJ2-2; a weak D match, TRBD2 (6 bases). This CDR3 comprises 16 residues. Germline values: CDR1 MNHEY, CDR2 SVGAGI. The V end lost 2 bases, the J end lost 7 bases, and 17 bases lay between the germline ends. The CDR3 reads CASSYTPTGGSGELFF. CDR3 in DNA: TGTGCCAGCAGTTACACCCCCACAGGAGGGAGCGGGGAGCTGTTTTTT.

The table lists this clonotype with a few counts. The J gene is TRBJ2-2, the V gene TRBV6-2 or TRBV6-3; no clear D gene. V was clipped by 2 bases and J by 7 bases, with 5 bases between them. The CDR3 contains 12 residues. Germline CDR1 MNHEY, CDR2 SVGEGT. The CDR3 nucleotides are TGTGCCAGCAGTTACAGGGTCGGGGAGCTGTTTTTT. Residues: CASSYRVGELFF.

This chain links TRBV5-1 with TRBJ1-1; maybe TRBD1 (5 bases). The CDR3 extends over 14 amino acids. Germline assignment: CDR1 SGHRS and CDR2 YFSETQ. V lost 5 bases and J 2 bases, leaving 13 bases between the germline ends. The CDR3 nucleotides are TGCGCCAGCAGATCCGGGACGGTTAACACTGAAGCTTTCTTT. Protein product: CASRSGTVNTEAFF.

V gene TRBV3-1 combines with J gene TRBJ1-2; D gene uncertain. The CDR3 sequence is 16 residues long. Germline CDR1 is LGHDT and CDR2 is YNNKEL (reference sequence). Deletions cut 2 bases from V and 2 bases from J, with 15 bases between. The DNA for the CDR3 is TGTGCCAGCAGCCAAATCGCTTCTAGGAGAAACTATGGCTACACCTTC. It translates to CASSQIASRRNYGYTF.

Only a few counts were recorded for this clonotype. The chain couples TRBV6-1 to TRBJ1-4; 10 nucleotides line up with TRBD1. CDR3 length: 12 amino acids. Germline loops: CDR1 MNHNS, CDR2 SASEGT. V lost 8 bases and J lost 7; bases outside the gene matches: 1. CDR3 residues: CASGTGAEKLFF. Written as DNA, the CDR3 is TGTGCCAGCGGGACAGGGGCTGAAAAACTGTTTTTT.